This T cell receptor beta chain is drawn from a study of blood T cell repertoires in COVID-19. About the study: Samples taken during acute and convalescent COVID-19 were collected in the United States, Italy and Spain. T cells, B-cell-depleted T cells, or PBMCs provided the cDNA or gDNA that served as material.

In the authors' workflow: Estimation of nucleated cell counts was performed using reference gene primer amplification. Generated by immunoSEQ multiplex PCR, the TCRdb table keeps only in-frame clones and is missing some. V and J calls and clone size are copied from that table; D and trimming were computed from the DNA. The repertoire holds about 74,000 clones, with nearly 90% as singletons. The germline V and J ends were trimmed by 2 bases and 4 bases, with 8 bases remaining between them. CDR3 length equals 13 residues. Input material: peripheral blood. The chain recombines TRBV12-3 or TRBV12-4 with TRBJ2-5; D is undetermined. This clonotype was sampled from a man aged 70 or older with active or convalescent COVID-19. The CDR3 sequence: CASSLRVGETQYF. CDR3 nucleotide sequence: TGTGCCAGCAGTTTACGGGTAGGAGAGACCCAGTACTTC.